The T cell receptor beta chain described here comes from a study of T cells in localized non-small cell lung cancer. Regarding the study as a whole: Of the top 100 tumor clones, median around 55 were in adjacent lung, 25 to 35 among its top 100. Higher adjacent-lung clonality was associated with shorter survival. Uninvolved neighboring lung showed the greatest T cell clonality, exceeding tumor. Sequencing, confined to only one tumor region, leaves heterogeneity possible.

Trimming left V 4 bases short and J 2 bases short, with 7 bases between. From germline, CDR1 is LGHNA and CDR2 YSLEER. The CDR3 is 13 residues long. With respect to this clone: Its specificity is not known.

Produced via immunoSEQ multiplex PCR; TCRdb's table is partial and in-frame only. The table records fewer than 90,000 clones, roughly four fifths of them present only once. The sample in question was peripheral blood, obtained before any cancer treatment. The chain uses TRBV4-3 and TRBJ2-3; D is undetermined. This TCR came from a man aged 35 to 69 with stage I lung adenocarcinoma. CDR3 in amino acids: CASSPTITDTQYF. The CDR3 coding sequence is TGCGCCAGCAGCCCCACTATCACAGATACGCAGTATTTT.